The text below deals with one T cell receptor beta chain. Its antigen is as yet unknown. These data belong to a study of cytomegalovirus exposure and HLA in healthy donors. Donors in the study were healthy people who gave bone marrow. Despite likely unrecorded immune exposures, the donors were nominally healthy at the time of sampling. Study-level findings and limits: More clonal expansion characterized HLA-associated TCR beta chains than equally common others in a later analysis. Reportedly, fewer N-insertions than the approximately 700-donor mean appeared in an Asian-associated ancestry cluster in a later analysis.

PCR amplification relied on 60 Vbeta primers (plus 13 Jbeta primers). Only in-frame clones appear in the TCRdb table, and some are missing; sequencing was by immunoSEQ multiplex PCR. The table has over 150,000 clones, roughly 78% seen once. Trimming pared 1 base from V and 0 bases from J, leaving 7 bases between. Per the germline V gene, CDR1 is LNHDA and CDR2 is SQIVND (reference sequence). The CDR3 runs to 15 residues. Sequencing input: PBMCs. This TCR was sampled from a girl aged 5 to 17 in good health and CMV-seropositive. The J gene is TRBJ2-1, the V gene TRBV19; D unclear. The CDR3 DNA follows: TGTGCCAGTAGTATAGCCTGGAGCTCCTACAATGAGCAGTTCTTC. Translated: CASSIAWSSYNEQFF. Drawing the rest from reference TRBV19 and TRBJ2-1, the complete variable domain is DGGITQSPKYLFRKEGQNVTLSCEQNLNHDAMYWYRQDPGQGLRLIYYSQIVNDFQKGDIAEGYSVSREKKESFPLTVTSAQKNPTAFYLCASSIAWSSYNEQFFGPGTRLTVL.